The 20 T cell receptor beta chains presented below share a single source sample, sequenced in a study of blood T cell repertoires in COVID-19. Sequencing was performed with immunoSEQ multiplex PCR; in TCRdb, only in-frame clones are kept and a portion is missing. The sample has fewer than 40,000 clones; 75% to 85% are singletons. The source material was peripheral blood. All receptors come from a man aged 80 or over with active COVID-19.

The CDR3: CSASRLAEQFF. For the CDR3, the DNA is TGCAGTGCTAGTCGTCTAGCGGAGCAGTTCTTC. This sequence joins TRBV20-1 and TRBJ2-1; the D gene is possibly TRBD2 (6 bases). CDR3 length equals 11 residues. The germline V gene encodes CDR1 DFQATT and CDR2 SNEGSKA (reference sequence). Between the trimmed V and J ends, which lost 3 bases and 10 bases, there was a span of 10 bases.

The chain recombines TRBV4-3 with TRBJ1-2, with D unclear. V was cut by 0 bases and J by 4 bases, with 15 bases left in between. The CDR3 sequence is 16 residues long. CDR1 and CDR2 (germline): LGHNA, YSLEER. The CDR3 is CASSQDIGEGIYGYTF. The CDR3 nucleotides are TGCGCCAGCAGCCAAGATATTGGCGAGGGTATCTATGGCTACACCTTC.

The V call is TRBV5-4, the J call TRBJ1-1, with D maybe TRBD1 (6 bases). CDR1 is SGHNT and CDR2 is YYREEE in the germline V gene (reference sequence). The CDR3 totals 13 residues. Trimming removed 4 bases at V and 7 bases at J, with 14 bases between. The chain's CDR3 is CASSRPGVYEAFF. In nucleotides, the CDR3 is TGTGCCAGCAGCCGTCCAGGGGTCTATGAAGCTTTCTTT.

The V and J genes are TRBV7-8 and TRBJ1-1; D not certain. V lost 1 base and J 0 bases, leaving 9 bases between the germline ends. This CDR3 is built from 15 residues. Germline lookup yields CDR1 SGHVS and CDR2 FQNEAQ. The CDR3 bases are TGTGCCAGCAGCTTAGGTGTGTTCATGAACACTGAAGCTTTCTTT. The encoded protein is CASSLGVFMNTEAFF.

The sample holds a few counts of this clone. This rearrangement joins TRBV12-5 to TRBJ2-2; D may be TRBD1 (6 bases). Germline CDR1 and CDR2: LGHNT and FRNRAP. The CDR3 covers 15 residues. Trimming stripped 6 bases from V and 2 bases from J, with 13 bases between. The CDR3 region has the DNA TGTGCTAGTGGCCCGGGGACACAAAACACCGGGGAGCTGTTTTTT. This gives the protein CASGPGTQNTGELFF.

This clone was detected a few times. The chain carries TRBV6-2 or TRBV6-3 and TRBJ1-6, with TRBD1 identical over 8 bases. After removal of 6 bases from V and 10 bases from J, the junction contained 11 bases not matched to a gene. CDR3 size: 15 residues. Germline V lookup: CDR1 MNHEY, CDR2 SVGEGT. This CDR3 is CASSRSGTGRSPLHF. CDR3 nucleotide sequence: TGTGCCAGCAGCCGATCAGGGACAGGAAGGTCACCCCTCCACTTT.

This sequence joins TRBV3-1 (or the pseudogene TRBV3-2) and TRBJ2-2; weak D call: TRBD1 (5 bases). Germline CDR1 is LGHDT and CDR2 is YNNKEL (reference sequence). Trimming took 0 bases from V and 7 from J, leaving 9 bases between them. This CDR3 contains 14 residues. The CDR3 sequence is CASSQEVGVGELFF. CDR3 in DNA: TGTGCCAGCAGCCAAGAAGTAGGGGTCGGGGAGCTGTTTTTT.

The J gene is TRBJ2-3, the V gene TRBV7-8; 9 bases are shared with TRBD2. V shed 0 bases and J 6 bases; nucleotides not matched to a gene: 4. This CDR3 spans 15 amino acids. Looked up from germline, CDR1 is SGHVS and CDR2 is FQNEAQ. CDR3 loop: CASSLASGGGDTQYF. CDR3 sequence (DNA): TGTGCCAGCAGCTTAGCTAGCGGGGGTGGGGATACGCAGTATTTT.

The V and J genes are TRBV7-9 and TRBJ2-2; tentative D call: TRBD1 (6 bases). The V gene lost 2 bases and the J gene lost 3 bases, with 7 bases spanning the gap. Germline V CDR1 and CDR2: SEHNR, FQNEAQ (reference sequence). This CDR3 spans 14 amino acids. CDR3 in amino acids: CASSLSGDTGELFF. The CDR3 DNA reads TGTGCCAGCAGCTTATCAGGGGACACCGGGGAGCTGTTTTTT. Supplemented by reference TRBV7-9 and TRBJ2-2, the full variable domain reads DTGVSQNPRHKITKRGQNVTFRCDPISEHNRLYWYRQTLGQGPEFLTYFQNEAQLEKSRLLSDRFSAERPKGSFSTLEIQRTEQGDSAMYLCASSLSGDTGELFFGEGSRLTVL.

This sequence joins TRBV5-4 and TRBJ1-2; D is possibly TRBD1 (5 bases). CDR3 size: 15 residues. Between the trimmed V and J ends, which lost 4 bases and 0 bases, there was a span of 13 bases. Germline CDR1 is SGHNT and CDR2 is YYREEE (reference sequence). For the CDR3, the DNA is TGTGCCAGCAGCCCACGGGGCGGGGCTAACTATGGCTACACCTTC. This encodes CASSPRGGANYGYTF.

The chain couples TRBV25-1 to TRBJ2-3, with 7 bases aligning to TRBD2. Per the germline V gene, CDR1 is MGHDK and CDR2 is SYGVNS. V lost 0 bases, J lost 4 bases, and 4 bases stayed unmatched. The length of the CDR3 is 15 residues. The DNA of the CDR3 is TGTGCCAGCAGTGAATATGTTGGGAGGGCAGATACGCAGTATTTT. Translation: CASSEYVGRADTQYF.

The J gene is TRBJ2-1, the V gene TRBV24-1, with a possible D match to TRBD1 (5 bases). Per germline, CDR1 KGHDR and CDR2 SFDVKD. The CDR3 is made up of 17 amino acids. The ends were cut back, 4 bases at V and 6 bases at J, with 21 bases in the middle. The DNA of the CDR3 is TGTGCCACCAGTGACCCCTACAGGCCTGTTAATAGCAATGAGCAGTTCTTC. The encoded protein is CATSDPYRPVNSNEQFF.

The chain recombines TRBV6-2 or TRBV6-3 with TRBJ2-4; TRBD2 matches at 15 bases. The CDR3 runs to 18 residues. J gave up 1 base and V 3 bases, and 4 bases lay outside the gene matches. Germline CDR1 is MNHEY and CDR2 is SVGEGT. This CDR3 is CASSYRTSGGAAKNIQYF. The CDR3 DNA follows: TGTGCCAGCAGTTATAGGACTAGCGGGGGGGCGGCCAAAAACATTCAGTACTTC.

This chain connects TRBV28 to TRBJ1-4, with 11 bases that match TRBD1. CDR1 MDHEN and CDR2 SYDVKM come from the germline V gene. The CDR3 extends over 15 amino acids. J lost 8 bases, V lost 5 bases, and 7 bases had no gene match. The CDR3 loop is CASSTGQGAVEKLFF. The CDR3 nucleotides read TGTGCCAGCAGTACAGGACAGGGGGCGGTAGAAAAACTGTTTTTT.

This chain uses TRBV2 with TRBJ2-2; 7 bases fit TRBD1. V lost 11 bases to trimming and J lost 1 base; unmatched junction nucleotides: 7. This CDR3 spans 14 amino acids. The germline gives CDR1 SNHLY, CDR2 FYNNEI. The CDR3 sequence: CAGAGTENTGELFF. Here the CDR3 DNA reads TGTGCCGGTGCCGGGACAGAGAACACCGGGGAGCTGTTTTTT.

The CDR3 DNA sequence: TGTGCCAGCAGCTTAGTTCGGGAAGACTACGAGCAGTACTTC. As protein: CASSLVREDYEQYF. This chain connects TRBV11-2 to TRBJ2-7, with D perhaps matching TRBD2 (5 bases). The CDR3 is 14 amino acids. CDR1 is SGHAT and CDR2 is FQNNGV in the germline V gene. V shed 1 base and J shed 3 bases, with 10 bases lying between them. Full variable domain (missing parts from reference TRBV11-2 and TRBJ2-7): EAGVAQSPRYKIIEKRQSVAFWCNPISGHATLYWYQQILGQGPKLLIQFQNNGVVDDSQLPKDRFSAERLKGVDSTLKIQPAKLEDSAVYLCASSLVREDYEQYFGPGTRLTVT.

The chain has TRBV5-1 and TRBJ1-2; 10 nucleotides line up with TRBD1. The CDR3 is 15 residues long. With 4 bases clipped from V and 4 bases from J, the junction kept 7 bases outside the gene matches. Germline V gives CDR1 SGHRS, CDR2 YFSETQ. CDR3 region: CASSIGTGVFYGYTF. DNA for the CDR3: TGCGCCAGCAGCATCGGGACAGGGGTATTCTATGGCTACACCTTC.

The chain carries TRBV10-3 and TRBJ2-1, with 8 bases fitting TRBD1. V trimming: 4 bases; J trimming: 9 bases; junction bases outside the gene matches: 11. Germline lookup yields CDR1 ENHRY and CDR2 SYGVKD. The CDR3 runs to 15 residues. CDR3: CAISVPPQGVGEQFF. The CDR3 nucleotides are TGTGCCATCAGTGTTCCTCCACAGGGGGTGGGTGAGCAGTTCTTC.

V gene TRBV2 combines with J gene TRBJ2-7; D is unclear. Germline CDR1 reads SNHLY; CDR2 reads FYNNEI. The CDR3 runs to 12 residues. Trimming pared 7 bases from V and 3 bases from J, leaving 10 bases between. CDR3 amino acids: CASKRGGYEQYF. The CDR3 coding sequence is TGTGCCAGCAAGCGAGGTGGCTACGAGCAGTACTTC.

The V call is TRBV5-6, the J call TRBJ2-7, with 7 bases aligning to TRBD2. Unmatched junction bases numbered 12, after V lost 5 bases and J lost 1 base. Germline loops: CDR1 SGHDT, CDR2 YYEEEE. This CDR3 is 16 amino acids long. The CDR3 loop reads CASRAQGGMVSYEQYF. The CDR3 DNA sequence: TGTGCCAGCAGGGCGCAGGGAGGGATGGTGTCCTACGAGCAGTACTTC.